Listed below are T cell receptor beta chains from one sample, sequenced in a study of PD-1 blockade in mismatch repair-deficient tumors. Assay: immunoSEQ multiplex PCR; the TCRdb copy retains only in-frame clones and omits some. The sample has fewer than 20,000 clones, approximately 83% seen once. This sample comprised PBMCs, obtained 4 weeks after starting pembrolizumab. The receptors were sampled from an adult with mismatch repair-deficient cancer. Each CDR3 is given with its conserved first and last residue. The D gene is left open where the match is weak. Where a row states a size, it is once, few, many or the class of an expanded clone; other rows omit it.

V: TRBV9; size: few; J: TRBJ2-7; D: TRBD2; DNA: TGTGCCAGCAGCAAACTAGCGGGAGCCTACGAGCAGTACTTC; CDR3: CASSKLAGAYEQYF
V: TRBV29-1; size: NA; J: TRBJ2-5; D: NA; DNA: TGCAGCGTCGCGGCCCCTAAAGGCCAAGAGACCCAGTACTTC; CDR3: CSVAAPKGQETQYF
V: TRBV7-2; size: NA; J: TRBJ1-1; D: NA; DNA: TGTGCCAGCAGCTTTCGACAGTCCACTGAAGCTTTCTTT; CDR3: CASSFRQSTEAFF
V: TRBV28; size: NA; J: TRBJ2-7; D: TRBD2; DNA: TGTGCCAGCAGCCAAAGGCGACTAGCGGATCCCTACGAGCAGTACTTC; CDR3: CASSQRRLADPYEQYF
V: TRBV2; size: NA; J: TRBJ2-7; D: NA; DNA: TGTGCCAGCAGTTCTGAGGGAACGTCCTACGAGCAGTACTTC; CDR3: CASSSEGTSYEQYF
V: TRBV7-9; size: NA; J: TRBJ1-1; D: NA; DNA: TGTGCCAGCAGCTTAGACGGAGGGAACACTGAAGCTTTCTTT; CDR3: CASSLDGGNTEAFF
V: TRBV9; size: NA; J: TRBJ1-2; D: TRBD1; DNA: TGTGCCAGCAGGTACTCGGGGACAGGGGGCTTTGGTAACTATGGCTACACCTTC; CDR3: CASRYSGTGGFGNYGYTF
V: TRBV13; size: NA; J: TRBJ2-7; D: NA; DNA: TGTGCCAGCAGCTCGGACAGAAGCGAGCAGTACTTC; CDR3: CASSSDRSEQYF
V: TRBV5-5; size: NA; J: TRBJ1-3; D: NA; DNA: TGTGCCAGCAGCTTGGGAGACTCTGGAAACACCATATATTTT; CDR3: CASSLGDSGNTIYF
V: TRBV4-2; size: once; J: TRBJ1-5; D: NA; DNA: TGTGCCAGCAGCCTAACCGGAGACGGGGTCAATCAGCCCCAGCATTTT; CDR3: CASSLTGDGVNQPQHF
V: TRBV6-1; size: few; J: TRBJ2-7; D: NA; DNA: TGTGCCAGCAGTGAAGGGTATGGGCAGGGAATCTACGAGCAGTACTTC; CDR3: CASSEGYGQGIYEQYF
V: TRBV5-1; size: NA; J: TRBJ2-2; D: NA; DNA: TGCGCCAGCAGCTTACGAGCGGCCGACACCGGGGAGCTGTTTTTT; CDR3: CASSLRAADTGELFF
V: TRBV29-1; size: NA; J: TRBJ1-1; D: NA; DNA: TGCAGCGTCGGTACAGTGATGAACACTGAAGCTTTCTTT; CDR3: CSVGTVMNTEAFF
V: TRBV15; size: NA; J: TRBJ2-7; D: NA; DNA: TGTGCCACCAGCGTAACAGGGAAGGGGCCCTACGAGCAGTACTTC; CDR3: CATSVTGKGPYEQYF
V: TRBV19; size: NA; J: TRBJ2-1; D: NA; DNA: TGTGCCAGTAGTAAAGGGGAATCCTACAATGAGCAGTTCTTC; CDR3: CASSKGESYNEQFF
V: TRBV6-6; size: NA; J: TRBJ1-4; D: TRBD1; DNA: TGTGCCAGCCGGGACAGTAATGAAAAACTGTTTTTT; CDR3: CASRDSNEKLFF
V: TRBV27; size: NA; J: TRBJ2-6; D: TRBD1; DNA: TGTGCCAGCCTCCGACAGGGGGCGCCGAGAGAGGCCAACGTCCTGACTTTC; CDR3: CASLRQGAPREANVLTF
V: TRBV21-1; size: few; J: TRBJ2-7; D: NA; DNA: TGTGCCAGCAGCACCCTTGAGCAGTACTTC; CDR3: CASSTLEQYF
V: TRBV27; size: NA; J: TRBJ1-2; D: NA; DNA: TGTGCCAGCAGTTTTACAGGGTATGGCTACACCTTC; CDR3: CASSFTGYGYTF
V: TRBV7-9; size: NA; J: TRBJ2-5; D: NA; DNA: TGTGCCAGCAGCTCCGGGTTGAAGACCCAGTACTTC; CDR3: CASSSGLKTQYF
V: TRBV7-2; size: once; J: TRBJ1-6; D: NA; DNA: TGTGCCAGCACCATCGGGGTCTCCTATAATTCACCCCTCCACTTT; CDR3: CASTIGVSYNSPLHF
V: TRBV9; size: once; J: TRBJ2-3; D: NA; DNA: TGTGCCAGCAGCCTACCTACAGATACGCAGTATTTT; CDR3: CASSLPTDTQYF
V: TRBV7-2; size: NA; J: TRBJ2-7; D: NA; DNA: TGTGCCAGCAGCTTAGTTGAGGCCCCTGGCAGAGAGCAGTACTTC; CDR3: CASSLVEAPGREQYF
V: TRBV7-3; size: NA; J: TRBJ2-5; D: NA; DNA: TGTGCCAGCAGCTATTCGGGCCAAGAGACCCAGTACTTC; CDR3: CASSYSGQETQYF
V: TRBV11-2; size: NA; J: TRBJ2-7; D: TRBD2; DNA: TGTGCCAGCAGCTTAGTAGCGGGAGGGCCTCTTGAGCAGTACTTC; CDR3: CASSLVAGGPLEQYF
V: TRBV6-5; size: NA; J: TRBJ1-3; D: NA; DNA: TGTGCCAGCAGAAGGGGATCTGGAAACACCATATATTTT; CDR3: CASRRGSGNTIYF
V: TRBV18; size: NA; J: TRBJ2-7; D: TRBD1; DNA: TGTGCCAGCCAACCCGGGACAGGGGGCCGAGAGCAGTACTTC; CDR3: CASQPGTGGREQYF
V: TRBV11-3; size: NA; J: TRBJ2-1; D: NA; DNA: TGTGCCAGCAGCTTCGGGGACAATGAGCAGTTCTTC; CDR3: CASSFGDNEQFF
V: TRBV28; size: NA; J: TRBJ2-5; D: TRBD1; DNA: TGTGCCAGCTGCAGGGGGCAAGAGACCCAGTACTTC; CDR3: CASCRGQETQYF
V: TRBV7-6; size: NA; J: TRBJ2-1; D: NA; DNA: TGTGCCAGCAGCTTAGCTAGTGGGGCTTACAATGAGCAGTTCTTC; CDR3: CASSLASGAYNEQFF
V: TRBV28; size: NA; J: TRBJ2-2; D: TRBD2; DNA: TGTGCCAGCAAACCGCCCTTGTTTAGCGGGAGGGCCTCCGGGGAGCTGTTTTTT; CDR3: CASKPPLFSGRASGELFF
V: TRBV14; size: NA; J: TRBJ2-2; D: NA; DNA: TGTGCCAGCAGCTTACTAGTGTCAACCGGGGAGCTGTTTTTT; CDR3: CASSLLVSTGELFF
V: TRBV30; size: NA; J: TRBJ1-3; D: TRBD1; DNA: TGTGCCTGGAACCGGGACAGGACTCGGAACACCATATATTTT; CDR3: CAWNRDRTRNTIYF
V: TRBV7-3; size: NA; J: TRBJ2-5; D: NA; DNA: TGTGCCAGCAGTCCCACTAGCACGGGGACCCAGTACTTC; CDR3: CASSPTSTGTQYF
V: TRBV10-3; size: NA; J: TRBJ2-3; D: NA; DNA: TGTGCCATCAGTGAGTCAAGCGCAGATACGCAGTATTTT; CDR3: CAISESSADTQYF
V: TRBV19; size: NA; J: TRBJ1-5; D: NA; DNA: TGTGCCAGTAGGTGGGGGGATGCCAATCAGCCCCAGCATTTT; CDR3: CASRWGDANQPQHF
V: TRBV5-4; size: NA; J: TRBJ2-3; D: TRBD2; DNA: TGTGCCAGCAGCTTTGGGACTAGTGGCGCAGATACGCAGTATTTT; CDR3: CASSFGTSGADTQYF
V: TRBV7-8; size: NA; J: TRBJ1-4; D: TRBD1; DNA: TGTGCCAGCAGCTTAGGGACAGGGAAGGAAAAACTGTTTTTT; CDR3: CASSLGTGKEKLFF
V: TRBV2; size: NA; J: TRBJ2-7; D: TRBD2; DNA: TGTGCCAGCAGTGAAATCTCTGCGGCGGGAGCATACGAGCAGTACTTC; CDR3: CASSEISAAGAYEQYF
V: TRBV7-9; size: NA; J: TRBJ2-1; D: TRBD2; DNA: TGTGCCAGCAGCTTCATAGCGGGATATGTCAATGAGCAGTTCTTC; CDR3: CASSFIAGYVNEQFF
V: TRBV5-1; size: NA; J: TRBJ2-5; D: TRBD1; DNA: TGCGCCAGCAGCAAGCCACAGGGGATCGAGACCCAGTACTTC; CDR3: CASSKPQGIETQYF
V: TRBV7-6; size: NA; J: TRBJ1-4; D: TRBD1; DNA: TGTGCCAGCAGCTTGGGGACAGGAGGGAATGAAAAACTGTTTTTT; CDR3: CASSLGTGGNEKLFF
V: TRBV2; size: NA; J: TRBJ2-4; D: NA; DNA: TGTGCCAGCAGTGAACTCGACAGGACCCCTTTAGCCAAAAACATTCAGTACTTC; CDR3: CASSELDRTPLAKNIQYF
V: TRBV28; size: NA; J: TRBJ2-1; D: TRBD2; DNA: TGTGCCAGCAGTTCCTTACTAGCGGGAGGGAAATCGTTTAGCTCCTACAATGAGCAGTTCTTC; CDR3: CASSSLLAGGKSFSSYNEQFF
V: TRBV5-4; size: NA; J: TRBJ2-2; D: TRBD2; DNA: TGTGCCAGCAGCTTGGGCGGGAGCACCGGGGAGCTGTTTTTT; CDR3: CASSLGGSTGELFF